The next 22 T cell receptor beta chains were all read from a single sample in a study of T cells expressing NK-cell markers. From its re-call of the 5' RACE reads, TCRdb lists each CDR3 protein once, without DNA. The repertoire shows about 460,000 distinct CDR3 sequences; the top ten hold 1.4%. Sequencing input: blood T cells: a sorted CD56 or NKG2C T cell subset, CD4+ or CD8+ T cells, or bulk PBMC T cells (not recorded which). The receptor set was obtained from a woman aged 50 to 65 in good health.

This chain connects TRBV12-3 or TRBV12-4 to TRBJ2-1; TCRdb calls TRBD2, which cannot be checked without DNA. There are 18 residues in the CDR3. CDR3 sequence: CASSPGLAGTHSYNEQFF.

This CDR3 reads CASSSAAGPGGGTEAFF. V gene TRBV12-3 or TRBV12-4 combines with J gene TRBJ1-1. This CDR3 has 17 residues.

The chain employs TRBV5-1 and TRBJ2-5; TCRdb calls TRBD1, which cannot be checked without DNA. The CDR3 is made up of 15 amino acids. The germline V gene has CDR1 SGHRS and CDR2 YFSETQ. CDR3 amino acids: CASSLRTGGSETQYF.

CDR3 sequence: CSARDLVQPQETQYF. The V and J genes are TRBV20-1 and TRBJ2-5. The CDR3 runs to 15 residues. CDR1 DFQATT and CDR2 SNEGSKA come from the germline V gene (reference sequence).

The V call is TRBV18, the J call TRBJ2-1; TCRdb lists TRBD2, though no DNA is available to test this call. Germline V gene data show CDR1 as KGHSH and CDR2 as LQKENI. The CDR3 consists of 13 residues. The CDR3 loop reads CASSPRDSDEQFF.

V gene TRBV11-2 combines with J gene TRBJ2-3; there is no DNA to check the TCRdb D call of TRBD2. Germline V gives CDR1 SGHAT, CDR2 FQNNGV. The CDR3 sequence is 19 residues long. CDR3 loop: CASRRRGASGDEGTDTQYF. The complete variable domain, with remaining parts taken from reference TRBV11-2 and TRBJ2-3, reads EAGVAQSPRYKIIEKRQSVAFWCNPISGHATLYWYQQILGQGPKLLIQFQNNGVVDDSQLPKDRFSAERLKGVDSTLKIQPAKLEDSAVYLCASRRRGASGDEGTDTQYFGPGTRLTVL.

The chain uses TRBV5-6 and TRBJ2-6; there is no DNA to check the TCRdb D call of TRBD1. The CDR3 is made up of 17 amino acids. Germline V gives CDR1 SGHDT, CDR2 YYEEEE. CDR3 region: CASSRRTGTSGANVLTF. Together with reference TRBV5-6 and TRBJ2-6, the CDR3 gives the full variable domain: DAGVTQSPTHLIKTRGQQVTLRCSPKSGHDTVSWYQQALGQGPQFIFQYYEEEERQRGNFPDRFSGHQFPNYSSELNVNALLLGDSALYLCASSRRTGTSGANVLTFGAGSRLTVL.

This chain connects TRBV12-3 or TRBV12-4 to TRBJ2-1; checking the TCRdb D call of TRBD2 is not possible without DNA. This CDR3 spans 16 amino acids. The CDR3 loop is CASSPEEREAHNEQFF.

The chain joins TRBV3-1 to TRBJ1-2; TCRdb gives TRBD1 as the D gene, but with no DNA this cannot be confirmed. This CDR3 spans 15 amino acids. Germline lookup yields CDR1 LGHDT and CDR2 YNNKEL (reference sequence). CDR3 in amino acids: CASSSRGTDDYGYTF.

V is TRBV24-1 and J is TRBJ2-1; TCRdb reports TRBD2, a call that lacks DNA to check it against. CDR3 length equals 15 residues. Germline V gives CDR1 KGHDR, CDR2 SFDVKD. CDR3 amino acids: CATSAPRGRENEQFF.

The CDR3 loop reads CASSDPLENYGYTF. The rearrangement uses TRBV6-2 or TRBV6-3 and TRBJ1-2. Per the germline V gene, CDR1 is MNHEY and CDR2 is SVGEGT. The CDR3 sequence is 14 residues long.

The chain couples TRBV6-1 to TRBJ2-1; lacking DNA, the TRBD1 call made by TCRdb goes unchecked. Germline lookup yields CDR1 MNHNS and CDR2 SASEGT. CDR3 length: 15 residues. The CDR3 sequence: CASSVKGAANNEQFF.

J is TRBJ2-5 and V is TRBV12-3 or TRBV12-4. The CDR3 spans 11 residues. This chain's CDR3 is CASSREKTQYF.

The chain recombines TRBV5-1 with TRBJ1-4; TCRdb's D call, TRBD1, is unchecked because there is no DNA. Germline CDR1 reads SGHRS; CDR2 reads YFSETQ. The CDR3 extends over 16 amino acids. CDR3 sequence: CASSLPRVGPNEKLFF.

CDR3 protein: CASSLNARGQVNF. The chain employs TRBV12-3 or TRBV12-4 and TRBJ2-7; TCRdb's D gene call, TRBD1, goes unchecked for lack of DNA. The CDR3 has 13 amino acids.

CDR3 sequence: CASSIALAGWETQYF. The chain recombines TRBV19 with TRBJ2-5; TCRdb selects TRBD2, and the lack of DNA leaves this call unchecked. The length of the CDR3 is 15 residues. Germline CDR1 is LNHDA and CDR2 is SQIVND (reference sequence).

The gene calls are TRBV6-1 and TRBJ2-5. There are 11 residues in the CDR3. Germline lookup yields CDR1 MNHNS and CDR2 SASEGT. The CDR3 here is CASSEARTQYF.

The rearrangement uses TRBV10-3 and TRBJ2-7; TCRdb gives TRBD1 as the D gene, but with no DNA this cannot be confirmed. Per the germline V gene, CDR1 is ENHRY and CDR2 is SYGVKD. The CDR3 consists of 14 residues. The CDR3 reads CAIRSRDRGGEQYF.

The chain links TRBV12-3 or TRBV12-4 to TRBJ2-1. This CDR3 region has 11 residues. The chain's CDR3 is CASSWGYEQFF.

This sequence joins TRBV5-1 and TRBJ2-2; there is no DNA to check the TCRdb D call of TRBD2. Germline V gives CDR1 SGHRS, CDR2 YFSETQ. CDR3 length: 16 amino acids. The CDR3 is CASMRWLAANTGELFF. Filled out from reference TRBV5-1 and TRBJ2-2, the complete variable domain reads KAGVTQTPRYLIKTRGQQVTLSCSPISGHRSVSWYQQTPGQGLQFLFEYFSETQRNKGNFPGRFSGRQFSNSRSEMNVSTLELGDSALYLCASMRWLAANTGELFFGEGSRLTVL.

V usage is TRBV12-3 or TRBV12-4 and J usage is TRBJ2-1; TCRdb names TRBD2, which stays unverified in the absence of DNA. There are 18 residues in the CDR3. The CDR3 here is CASTTTSGPYSSYNEQFF.

The CDR3: CASSFSASGSIKEQFF. The rearrangement uses TRBV12-3 or TRBV12-4 and TRBJ2-1; with no DNA, the TCRdb D assignment of TRBD2 cannot be verified. The CDR3 runs 16 residues.